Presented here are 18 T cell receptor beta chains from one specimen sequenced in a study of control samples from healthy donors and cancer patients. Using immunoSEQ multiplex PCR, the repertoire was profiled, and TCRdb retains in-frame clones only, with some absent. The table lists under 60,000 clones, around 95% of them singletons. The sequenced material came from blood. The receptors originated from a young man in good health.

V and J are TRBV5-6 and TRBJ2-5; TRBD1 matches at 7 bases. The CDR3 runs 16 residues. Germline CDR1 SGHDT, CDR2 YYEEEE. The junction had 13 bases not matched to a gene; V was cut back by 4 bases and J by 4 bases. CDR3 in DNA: TGTGCCAGCAGCAATTCTGAACAGGGGCTCGGAGAGACCCAGTACTTC. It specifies CASSNSEQGLGETQYF.

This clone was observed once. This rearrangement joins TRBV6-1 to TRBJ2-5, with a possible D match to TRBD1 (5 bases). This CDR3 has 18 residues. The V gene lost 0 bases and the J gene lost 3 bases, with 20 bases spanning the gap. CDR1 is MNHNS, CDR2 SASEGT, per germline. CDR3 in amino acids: CASSEASWGSPNEETQYF. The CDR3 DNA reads TGTGCCAGCAGTGAAGCCTCGTGGGGCAGCCCAAACGAAGAGACCCAGTACTTC.

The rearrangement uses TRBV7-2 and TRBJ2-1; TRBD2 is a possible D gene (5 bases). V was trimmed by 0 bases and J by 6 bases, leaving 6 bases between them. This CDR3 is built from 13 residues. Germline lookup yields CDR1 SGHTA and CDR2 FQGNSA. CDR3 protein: CASSLALANEQFF. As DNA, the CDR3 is TGTGCCAGCAGCTTAGCGCTAGCCAATGAGCAGTTCTTC.

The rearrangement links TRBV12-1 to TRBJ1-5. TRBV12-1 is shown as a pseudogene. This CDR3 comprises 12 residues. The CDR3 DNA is TGTGCCAGCAGCCGGCCGAATCAGCCCCAGCATTTT. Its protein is CASSRPNQPQHF.

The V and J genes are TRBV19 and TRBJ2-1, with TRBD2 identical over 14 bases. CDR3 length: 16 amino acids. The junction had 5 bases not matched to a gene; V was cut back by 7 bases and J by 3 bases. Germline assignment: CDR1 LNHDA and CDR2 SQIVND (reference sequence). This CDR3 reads CASTATSGRVYNEQFF. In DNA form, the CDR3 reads TGTGCCAGTACCGCGACTAGCGGGAGGGTCTACAATGAGCAGTTCTTC.

As DNA, the CDR3 is TGTGCCAGTAGCCTTAGCGGGAGGTCCAATGAGCAGTTCTTC. Translated, it gives CASSLSGRSNEQFF. The chain is built from TRBV19 and TRBJ2-1; TRBD2 agrees at 10 bases. V trimming: 6 bases; J trimming: 6 bases; junction bases outside the gene matches: 5. The CDR3 covers 14 residues. Germline-derived CDR1 and CDR2 are LNHDA and SQIVND (reference sequence). Full variable domain (rest looked up from reference TRBV19 and TRBJ2-1): DGGITQSPKYLFRKEGQNVTLSCEQNLNHDAMYWYRQDPGQGLRLIYYSQIVNDFQKGDIAEGYSVSREKKESFPLTVTSAQKNPTAFYLCASSLSGRSNEQFFGPGTRLTVL.

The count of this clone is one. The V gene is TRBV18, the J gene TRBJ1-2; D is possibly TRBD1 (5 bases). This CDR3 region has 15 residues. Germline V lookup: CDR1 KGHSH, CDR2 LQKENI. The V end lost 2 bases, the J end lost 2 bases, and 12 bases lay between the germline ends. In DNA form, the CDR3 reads TGTGCCAGCTCACCATCGACAGTACCCAACTATGGCTACACCTTC. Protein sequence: CASSPSTVPNYGYTF.

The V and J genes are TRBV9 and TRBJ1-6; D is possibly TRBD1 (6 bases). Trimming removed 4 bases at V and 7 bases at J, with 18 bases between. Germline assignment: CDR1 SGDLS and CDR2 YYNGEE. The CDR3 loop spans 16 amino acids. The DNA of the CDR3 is TGTGCCAGCAGCCGAACCGTGGACAGCGGAAATTCACCCCTCCACTTT. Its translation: CASSRTVDSGNSPLHF.

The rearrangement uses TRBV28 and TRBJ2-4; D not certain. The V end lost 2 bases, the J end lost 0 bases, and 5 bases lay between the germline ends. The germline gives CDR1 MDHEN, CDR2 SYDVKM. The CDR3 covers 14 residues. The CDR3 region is CASSLQLAKNIQYF. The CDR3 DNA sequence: TGTGCCAGCAGTTTACAGCTAGCCAAAAACATTCAGTACTTC.

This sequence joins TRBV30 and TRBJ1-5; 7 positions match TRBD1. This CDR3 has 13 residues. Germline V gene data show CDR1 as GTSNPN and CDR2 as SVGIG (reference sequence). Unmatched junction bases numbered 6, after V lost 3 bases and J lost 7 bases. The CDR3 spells CAWRRQGEQPQHF. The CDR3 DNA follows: TGTGCCTGGAGGCGACAGGGCGAACAGCCCCAGCATTTT.

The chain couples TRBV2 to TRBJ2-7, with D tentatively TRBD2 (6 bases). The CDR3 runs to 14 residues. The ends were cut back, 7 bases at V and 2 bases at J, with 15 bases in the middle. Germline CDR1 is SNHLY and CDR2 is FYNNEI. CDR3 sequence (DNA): TGTGCCAGCAACCGGGAGAGTAGCACCTACGAGCAGTACTTC. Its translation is CASNRESSTYEQYF. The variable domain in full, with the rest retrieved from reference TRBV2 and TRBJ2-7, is EPEVTQTPSHQVTQMGQEVILRCVPISNHLYFYWYRQILGQKVEFLVSFYNNEISEKSEIFDDQFSVERPDGSNFTLKIRSTKLEDSAMYFCASNRESSTYEQYFGPGTRLTVT.

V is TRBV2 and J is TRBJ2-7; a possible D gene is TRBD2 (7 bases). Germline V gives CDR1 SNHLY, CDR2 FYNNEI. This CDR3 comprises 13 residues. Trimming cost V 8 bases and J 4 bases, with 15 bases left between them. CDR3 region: CASGTTQGYEQYF. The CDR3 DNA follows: TGTGCCAGCGGGACTACTCAGGGGTACGAGCAGTACTTC.

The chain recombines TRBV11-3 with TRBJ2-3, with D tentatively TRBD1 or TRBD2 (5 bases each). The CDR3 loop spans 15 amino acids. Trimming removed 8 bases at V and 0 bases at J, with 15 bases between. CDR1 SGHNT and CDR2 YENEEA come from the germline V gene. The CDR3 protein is CASSSNRDSTDTQYF. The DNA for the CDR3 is TGTGCCAGCTCATCCAATCGGGACAGCACAGATACGCAGTATTTT. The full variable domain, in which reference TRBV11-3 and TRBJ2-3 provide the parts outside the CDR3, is EAGVVQSPRYKIIEKKQPVAFWCNPISGHNTLYWYLQNLGQGPELLIRYENEEAVDDSQLPKDRFSAERLKGVDSTLKIQPAELGDSAVYLCASSSNRDSTDTQYFGPGTRLTVL.

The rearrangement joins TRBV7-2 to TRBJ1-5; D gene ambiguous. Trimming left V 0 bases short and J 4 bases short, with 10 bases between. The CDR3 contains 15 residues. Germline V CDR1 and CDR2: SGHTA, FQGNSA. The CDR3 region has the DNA TGTGCCAGCAGCTTAGCCAGCGGAGAGAATCAGCCCCAGCATTTT. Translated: CASSLASGENQPQHF.

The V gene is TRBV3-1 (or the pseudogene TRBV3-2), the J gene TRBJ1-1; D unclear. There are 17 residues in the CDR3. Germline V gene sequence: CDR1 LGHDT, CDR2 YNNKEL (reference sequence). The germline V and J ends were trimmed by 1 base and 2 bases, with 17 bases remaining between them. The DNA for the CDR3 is TGTGCCAGCAGCCAAGTCAAGTGGGCAGCTTATAACACTGAAGCTTTCTTT. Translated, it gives CASSQVKWAAYNTEAFF.

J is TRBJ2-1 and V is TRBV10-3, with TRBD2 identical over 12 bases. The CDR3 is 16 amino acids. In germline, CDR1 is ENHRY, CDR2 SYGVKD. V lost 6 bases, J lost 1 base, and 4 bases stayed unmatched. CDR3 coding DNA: TGTGCCATCAGCCTAGCGGGAGGGATTTCCTACAATGAGCAGTTCTTC. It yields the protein CAISLAGGISYNEQFF.

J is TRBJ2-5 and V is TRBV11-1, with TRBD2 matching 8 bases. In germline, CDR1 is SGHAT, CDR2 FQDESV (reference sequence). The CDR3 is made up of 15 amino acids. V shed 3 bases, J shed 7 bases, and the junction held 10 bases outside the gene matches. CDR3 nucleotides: TGTGCCAGCAGCTTTGGACTAGCAGTGGGTGGGACCCAGTACTTC. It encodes CASSFGLAVGGTQYF.

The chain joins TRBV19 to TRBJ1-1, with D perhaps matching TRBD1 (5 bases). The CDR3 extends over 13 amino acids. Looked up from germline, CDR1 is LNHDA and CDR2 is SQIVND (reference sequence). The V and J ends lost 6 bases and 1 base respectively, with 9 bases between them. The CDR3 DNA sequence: TGTGCCAGTAGGCTAGGGGCGAACACTGAAGCTTTCTTT. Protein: CASRLGANTEAFF. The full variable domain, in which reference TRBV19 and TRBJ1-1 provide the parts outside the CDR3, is DGGITQSPKYLFRKEGQNVTLSCEQNLNHDAMYWYRQDPGQGLRLIYYSQIVNDFQKGDIAEGYSVSREKKESFPLTVTSAQKNPTAFYLCASRLGANTEAFFGQGTRLTVV.